This T cell receptor beta chain is from a study of Ad26.COV2.S vaccination and SARS-CoV-2 variants. Overall study: Sample donor was a member of the COV1001 Ad26.COV2.S trial arm.

The treatment denotes: around 19 received Ad26.COV2.S at low or high dose, single or two shots; several received placebo; per-sample allocation not given. After the first vaccine or placebo injection, samples were drawn on day 63. Only in-frame clones appear in the TCRdb table, and some are missing; sequencing was by immunoSEQ multiplex PCR. The table has about 390,000 clones, 92% seen once. The CDR3 is made up of 15 amino acids. The V segment lost 3 bases and the J segment 5 bases; nucleotides outside the gene matches: 9. Germline V gene lookup returns CDR1 SGHNT and CDR2 YYREEE (reference sequence).

The gene calls are TRBV5-4 and TRBJ2-5, with 8 bases aligning to TRBD1. The clonotype comes from a person aged 18 to 59 who received the Ad26.COV2.S COVID-19 vaccine or a placebo. The specimen comprised peripheral blood, sampled in a trial of Ad26.COV2.S vaccine versus placebo. CDR3 DNA sequence: TGTGCCAGCAGCTCCCCGGGGACAGGTTCCGAGACCCAGTACTTC. Residues: CASSSPGTGSETQYF.